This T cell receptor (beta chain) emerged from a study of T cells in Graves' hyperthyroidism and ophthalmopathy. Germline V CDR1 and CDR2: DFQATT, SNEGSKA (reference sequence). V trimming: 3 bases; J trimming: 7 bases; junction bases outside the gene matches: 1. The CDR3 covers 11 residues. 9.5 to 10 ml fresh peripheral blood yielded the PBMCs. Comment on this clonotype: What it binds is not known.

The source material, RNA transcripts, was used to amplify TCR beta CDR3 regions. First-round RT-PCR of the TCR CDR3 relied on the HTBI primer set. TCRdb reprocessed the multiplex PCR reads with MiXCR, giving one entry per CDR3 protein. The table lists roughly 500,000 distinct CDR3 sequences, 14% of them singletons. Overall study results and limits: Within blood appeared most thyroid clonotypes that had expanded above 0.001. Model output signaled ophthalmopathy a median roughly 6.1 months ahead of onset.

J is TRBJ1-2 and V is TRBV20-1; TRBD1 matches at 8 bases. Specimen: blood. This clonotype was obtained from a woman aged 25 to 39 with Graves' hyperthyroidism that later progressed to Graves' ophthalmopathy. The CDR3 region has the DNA TGCAGTGCTAGCCAGGGGGCTGGCTACACCTTC. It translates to CSASQGAGYTF.